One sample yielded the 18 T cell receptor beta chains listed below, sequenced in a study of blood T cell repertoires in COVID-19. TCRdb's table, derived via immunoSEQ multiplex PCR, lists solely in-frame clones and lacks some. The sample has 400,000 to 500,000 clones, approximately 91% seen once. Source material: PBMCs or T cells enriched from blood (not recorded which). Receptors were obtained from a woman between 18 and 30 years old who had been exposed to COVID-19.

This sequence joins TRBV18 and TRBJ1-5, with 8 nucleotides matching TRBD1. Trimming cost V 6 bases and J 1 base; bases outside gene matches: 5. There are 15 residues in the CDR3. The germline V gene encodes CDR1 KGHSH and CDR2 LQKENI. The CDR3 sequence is CASSLDRASNQPQHF. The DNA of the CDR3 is TGTGCCAGCTCCTTGGACAGGGCCAGCAATCAGCCCCAGCATTTT.

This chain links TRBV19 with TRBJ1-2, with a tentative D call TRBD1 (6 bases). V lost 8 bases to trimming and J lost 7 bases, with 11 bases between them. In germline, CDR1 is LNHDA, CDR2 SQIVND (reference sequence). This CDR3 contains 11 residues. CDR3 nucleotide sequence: TGTGCCAGTTTCTACAGGGCTGGCTACACCTTC. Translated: CASFYRAGYTF.

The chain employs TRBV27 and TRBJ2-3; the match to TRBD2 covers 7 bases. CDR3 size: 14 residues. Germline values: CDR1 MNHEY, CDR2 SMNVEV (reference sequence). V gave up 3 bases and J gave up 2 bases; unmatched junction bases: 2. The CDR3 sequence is CASSFGTITDTQYF. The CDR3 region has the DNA TGTGCCAGCAGTTTCGGGACTATCACAGATACGCAGTATTTT.

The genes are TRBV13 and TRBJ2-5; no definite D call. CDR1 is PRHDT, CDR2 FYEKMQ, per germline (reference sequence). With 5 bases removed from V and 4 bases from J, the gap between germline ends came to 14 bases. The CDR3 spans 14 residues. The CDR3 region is CASSPTPGGETQYF. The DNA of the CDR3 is TGTGCCAGCAGCCCCACTCCTGGCGGAGAGACCCAGTACTTC.

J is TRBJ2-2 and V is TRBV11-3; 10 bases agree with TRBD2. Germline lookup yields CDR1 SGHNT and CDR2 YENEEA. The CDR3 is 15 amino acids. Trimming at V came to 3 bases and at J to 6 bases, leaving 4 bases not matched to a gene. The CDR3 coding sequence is TGTGCCAGCAGCTTGATCAGCGGGGGGGCCGGGGAGCTGTTTTTT. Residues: CASSLISGGAGELFF.

The CDR3 sequence: CASSQDTTGGSYNEQFF. In DNA, the CDR3 is TGCGCCAGCAGCCAGGATACTACAGGGGGCTCCTACAATGAGCAGTTCTTC. The rearrangement joins TRBV4-3 to TRBJ2-1; the match to TRBD1 covers 8 bases. The CDR3 runs 17 residues. Germline loops: CDR1 LGHNA, CDR2 YSLEER. V trimming: 3 bases; J trimming: 0 bases; junction bases outside the gene matches: 7.

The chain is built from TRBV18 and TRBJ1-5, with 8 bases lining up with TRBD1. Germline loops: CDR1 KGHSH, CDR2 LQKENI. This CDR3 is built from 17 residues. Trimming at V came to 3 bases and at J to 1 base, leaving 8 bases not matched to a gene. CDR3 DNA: TGTGCCAGCTCACCTTGGCATAGACAGGGGAGCAATCAGCCCCAGCATTTT. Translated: CASSPWHRQGSNQPQHF.

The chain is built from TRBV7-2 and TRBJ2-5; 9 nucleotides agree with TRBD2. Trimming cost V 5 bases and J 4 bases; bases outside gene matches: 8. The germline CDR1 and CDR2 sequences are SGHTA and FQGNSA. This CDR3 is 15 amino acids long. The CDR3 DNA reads TGTGCCAGCAGCCGGATGGCGGGGGGGCCAGAGACCCAGTACTTC. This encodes CASSRMAGGPETQYF.

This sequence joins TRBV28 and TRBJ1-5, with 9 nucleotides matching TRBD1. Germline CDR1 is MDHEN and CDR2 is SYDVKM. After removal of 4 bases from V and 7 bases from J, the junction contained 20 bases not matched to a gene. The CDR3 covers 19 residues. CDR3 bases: TGTGCCAGCAGTTCATTTTTCCTCCCGGGACAGGGAGTCGGCCAGCCCCAGCATTTT. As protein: CASSSFFLPGQGVGQPQHF.

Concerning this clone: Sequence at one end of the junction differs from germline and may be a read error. CDR3 amino acids: CASSTLWASGSSHEQYF. The CDR3 DNA reads as TGTGCCAGCAGTACACTATGGGCTAGCGGGAGCTCCCACGAGCAGTACTTC. This chain connects TRBV27 to TRBJ2-7; 10 nucleotides align to TRBD2. CDR3 length: 17 amino acids. Per germline, CDR1 MNHEY and CDR2 SMNVEV (reference sequence).

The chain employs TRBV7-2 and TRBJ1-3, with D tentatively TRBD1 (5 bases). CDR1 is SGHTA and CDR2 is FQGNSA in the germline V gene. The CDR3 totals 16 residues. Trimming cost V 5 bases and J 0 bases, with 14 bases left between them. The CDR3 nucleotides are TGTGCCAGCAGCACCGGGCCAGGGATCTCTGGAAACACCATATATTTT. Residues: CASSTGPGISGNTIYF.

CDR3: CASSARQGDPYGYTF. The CDR3, as DNA: TGCGCCAGCAGCGCAAGACAGGGGGACCCTTATGGCTACACCTTC. The chain is built from TRBV5-1 and TRBJ1-2; 9 bases match TRBD1. Looked up from germline, CDR1 is SGHRS and CDR2 is YFSETQ. The length of the CDR3 is 15 residues. The ends lost 4 bases at V and 5 bases at J; junction bases unmatched: 9.

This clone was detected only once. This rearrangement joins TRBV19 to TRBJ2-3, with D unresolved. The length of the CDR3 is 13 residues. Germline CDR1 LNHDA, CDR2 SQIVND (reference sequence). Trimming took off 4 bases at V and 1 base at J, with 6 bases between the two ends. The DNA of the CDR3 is TGTGCCAGTAGTAAGCCTGGCACAGATACGCAGTATTTT. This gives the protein CASSKPGTDTQYF.

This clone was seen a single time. CDR3 coding DNA: TGTGCCAGCAGCCAAGAGGGGGGGCCTAGCTCCTACGAGCAGTACTTC. Its protein is CASSQEGGPSSYEQYF. The rearrangement uses TRBV3-1 (or the pseudogene TRBV3-2) and TRBJ2-7, with a tentative D call TRBD2 (7 bases). V dropped 0 bases and J dropped 0 bases, with 12 bases sitting between them. The CDR3 loop spans 16 amino acids. The germline gives CDR1 LGHDT, CDR2 YNNKEL (reference sequence).

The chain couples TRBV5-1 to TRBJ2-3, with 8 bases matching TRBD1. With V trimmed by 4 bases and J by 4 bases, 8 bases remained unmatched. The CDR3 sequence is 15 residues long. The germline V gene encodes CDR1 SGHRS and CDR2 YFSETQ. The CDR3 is CASSPPGGFADTQYF. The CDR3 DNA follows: TGCGCCAGCAGCCCCCCAGGGGGCTTCGCAGATACGCAGTATTTT.

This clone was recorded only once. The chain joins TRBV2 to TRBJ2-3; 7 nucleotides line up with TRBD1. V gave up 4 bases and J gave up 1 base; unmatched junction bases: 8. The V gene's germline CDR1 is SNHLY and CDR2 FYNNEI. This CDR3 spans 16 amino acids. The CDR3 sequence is CASSGPRDSGTDTQYF. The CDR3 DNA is TGTGCCAGCAGTGGCCCCCGGGACAGCGGCACAGATACGCAGTATTTT.

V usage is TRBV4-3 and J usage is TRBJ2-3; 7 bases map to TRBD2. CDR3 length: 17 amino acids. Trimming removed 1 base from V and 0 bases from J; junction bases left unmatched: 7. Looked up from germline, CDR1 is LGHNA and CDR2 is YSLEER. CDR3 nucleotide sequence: TGCGCCAGCAGCCAAGGGACGGGGGGTCCTAGCACAGATACGCAGTATTTT. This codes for CASSQGTGGPSTDTQYF.

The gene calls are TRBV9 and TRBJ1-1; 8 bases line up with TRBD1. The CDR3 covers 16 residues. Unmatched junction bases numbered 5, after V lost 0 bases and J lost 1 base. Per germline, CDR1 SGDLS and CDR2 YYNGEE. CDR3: CASSVDGTGRNTEAFF. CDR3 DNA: TGTGCCAGCAGCGTAGACGGGACAGGCAGGAACACTGAAGCTTTCTTT.